The 11 T cell receptor beta chains below all came from one sample that was sequenced in a study of cytomegalovirus exposure and HLA in healthy donors. Primers included in the PCR were 60 Vbeta and 13 Jbeta primers. Clones were sequenced by immunoSEQ multiplex PCR, and TCRdb holds only the in-frame ones, with some missing. The sample includes around 200,000 clones, about 80% of them seen just once. Sequenced: PBMCs. These receptors originate from a woman aged 55-70 years in good health and CMV-seropositive.

The chain employs TRBV5-8 and TRBJ1-4, with 7 nucleotides matching TRBD1. Per the germline V gene, CDR1 is SGHTS and CDR2 is YDEGEE. The CDR3 is 17 amino acids. The V segment lost 2 bases and the J segment 5 bases; nucleotides outside the gene matches: 12. In DNA, the CDR3 is TGTGCCAGCAGCTTAGAGGGACAGAGTGCCCCGAATGAAAAACTGTTTTTT. This translates into CASSLEGQSAPNEKLFF.

The rearrangement uses TRBV7-2 and TRBJ2-5, with TRBD1 as a possible D gene (6 bases). The ends were cut back, 0 bases at V and 5 bases at J, with 13 bases in the middle. The germline gives CDR1 SGHTA, CDR2 FQGNSA. The CDR3 is made up of 15 amino acids. The CDR3 loop reads CASSLASGVAETQYF. CDR3 nucleotides: TGTGCCAGCAGCTTAGCGTCAGGGGTTGCGGAGACCCAGTACTTC.

This chain joins TRBV2 and TRBJ1-5; TRBD1 matches 7 bases. The CDR3 spans 14 residues. Germline-derived CDR1 and CDR2 are SNHLY and FYNNEI. V lost 8 bases and J lost 1; bases outside the gene matches: 5. The CDR3 region has the DNA TGTGCCAGCTACGACAGGGAAAGCAATCAGCCCCAGCATTTT. Its protein product is CASYDRESNQPQHF.

This rearrangement joins TRBV6-5 to TRBJ1-2; perhaps TRBD1 as D (5 bases). CDR3 length: 13 amino acids. V was trimmed by 2 bases and J by 7 bases, leaving 11 bases between them. Germline V gene data show CDR1 as MNHEY and CDR2 as SVGAGI. CDR3 DNA sequence: TGTGCCAGCAGTTACAGTCAGGGTGTTGGCTACACCTTC. Encoded protein: CASSYSQGVGYTF.

This clone was observed a handful of times. This rearrangement joins TRBV7-2 to TRBJ2-1; a possible D gene is TRBD2 (5 bases). The length of the CDR3 is 12 residues. V was clipped by 4 bases and J by 8 bases, with 9 bases between them. Germline loops: CDR1 SGHTA, CDR2 FQGNSA. The chain's CDR3 is CASSSLGYEQFF. For the CDR3, the DNA is TGTGCCAGCAGCTCACTAGGGTATGAGCAGTTCTTC.

The V gene is TRBV4-1, the J gene TRBJ1-1; the D is unclear. Germline CDR1 and CDR2: MGHRA and YSYEKL. The CDR3 is made up of 14 amino acids. Trimming removed 4 bases at V and 0 bases at J, with 9 bases between. The CDR3 DNA is TGCGCCAGCAGCCTGGCTTACATGAACACTGAAGCTTTCTTT. As protein: CASSLAYMNTEAFF.

The rearrangement joins TRBV30 to TRBJ2-5, with TRBD2 as a possible D gene (6 bases). Trimming took 0 bases from V and 4 from J, leaving 6 bases between them. Per germline, CDR1 GTSNPN and CDR2 SVGIG (reference sequence). The CDR3 runs to 12 residues. The CDR3 here is CAWSVAGETQYF. The CDR3 DNA sequence: TGTGCCTGGAGTGTAGCGGGAGAGACCCAGTACTTC.

The chain has TRBV5-1 and TRBJ2-7; 12 nucleotides match TRBD2. Germline CDR1 is SGHRS and CDR2 is YFSETQ. The CDR3 is 15 amino acids. The J segment lost 3 bases and the V segment lost 3 bases, leaving 4 bases of the junction unmatched. CDR3 residues: CASSWETSGGYEQYF. The DNA for the CDR3 is TGCGCCAGCAGCTGGGAGACTAGCGGGGGCTACGAGCAGTACTTC. Based on the CDR3 plus reference TRBV5-1 and TRBJ2-7, the full variable domain is KAGVTQTPRYLIKTRGQQVTLSCSPISGHRSVSWYQQTPGQGLQFLFEYFSETQRNKGNFPGRFSGRQFSNSRSEMNVSTLELGDSALYLCASSWETSGGYEQYFGPGTRLTVT.

The chain employs TRBV30 and TRBJ1-2; 7 bases match TRBD1. This CDR3 has 13 residues. V gave up 4 bases and J gave up 8 bases; unmatched junction bases: 10. The germline CDR1 and CDR2 sequences are GTSNPN and SVGIG (reference sequence). The CDR3 loop reads CAWTGGFEKGYTF. CDR3 sequence (DNA): TGTGCCTGGACAGGGGGGTTTGAGAAAGGCTACACCTTC.

V is TRBV13 and J is TRBJ1-1; D gene uncertain. The germline V gene has CDR1 PRHDT and CDR2 FYEKMQ (reference sequence). Trimming pared 3 bases from V and 5 bases from J, leaving 7 bases between. The CDR3 loop spans 12 amino acids. In nucleotides, the CDR3 is TGTGCCAGCAGCTTGAGGCGGACTGAAGCTTTCTTT. Translated: CASSLRRTEAFF.

The rearrangement links TRBV28 to TRBJ1-2; D remains ambiguous. V lost 6 bases, J lost 5 bases, and 10 bases lay in between. Germline CDR1 reads MDHEN; CDR2 reads SYDVKM. The CDR3 has 12 residues. The CDR3 DNA reads TGTGCCAGCAGGGGAGGACGGTATGGCTACACCTTC. Translating gives CASRGGRYGYTF.